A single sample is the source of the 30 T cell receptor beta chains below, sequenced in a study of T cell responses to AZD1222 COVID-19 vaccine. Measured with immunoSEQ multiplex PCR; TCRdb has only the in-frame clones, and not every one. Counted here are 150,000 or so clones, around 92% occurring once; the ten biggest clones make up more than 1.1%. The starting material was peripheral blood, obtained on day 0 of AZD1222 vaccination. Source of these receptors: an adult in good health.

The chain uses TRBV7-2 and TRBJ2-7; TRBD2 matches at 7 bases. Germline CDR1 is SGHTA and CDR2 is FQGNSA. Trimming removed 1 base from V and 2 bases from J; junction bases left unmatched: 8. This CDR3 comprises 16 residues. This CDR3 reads CASSLGLRGLTYEQYF. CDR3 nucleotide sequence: TGTGCCAGCAGCTTAGGACTTAGGGGACTAACCTACGAGCAGTACTTC.

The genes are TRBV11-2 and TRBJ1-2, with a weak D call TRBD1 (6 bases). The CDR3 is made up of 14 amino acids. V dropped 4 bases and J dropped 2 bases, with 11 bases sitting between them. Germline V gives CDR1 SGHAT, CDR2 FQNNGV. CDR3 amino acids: CASSSLQGNYGYTF. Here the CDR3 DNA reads TGTGCCAGCAGCTCCTTACAGGGAAACTATGGCTACACCTTC.

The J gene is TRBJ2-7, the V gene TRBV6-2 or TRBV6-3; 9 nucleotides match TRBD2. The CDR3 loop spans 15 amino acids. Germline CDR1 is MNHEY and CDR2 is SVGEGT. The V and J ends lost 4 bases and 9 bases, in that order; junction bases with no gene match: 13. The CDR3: CASSSNHGGRAGQYF. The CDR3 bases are TGTGCCAGCAGTTCGAACCACGGCGGGAGGGCCGGGCAGTACTTC.

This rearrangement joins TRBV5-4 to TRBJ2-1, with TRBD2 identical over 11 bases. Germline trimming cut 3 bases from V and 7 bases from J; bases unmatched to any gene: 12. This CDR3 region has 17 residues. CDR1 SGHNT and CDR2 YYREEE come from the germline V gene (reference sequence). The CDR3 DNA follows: TGTGCCAGCAGCTCGGGACTAGCGGTTGGGCTACTTAATGAGCAGTTCTTC. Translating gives CASSSGLAVGLLNEQFF.

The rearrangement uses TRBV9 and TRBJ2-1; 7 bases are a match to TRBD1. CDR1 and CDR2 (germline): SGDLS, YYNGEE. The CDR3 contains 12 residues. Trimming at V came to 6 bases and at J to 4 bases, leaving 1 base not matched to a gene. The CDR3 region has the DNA TGTGCCAGCAAGGGACAGTACAATGAGCAGTTCTTC. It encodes CASKGQYNEQFF.

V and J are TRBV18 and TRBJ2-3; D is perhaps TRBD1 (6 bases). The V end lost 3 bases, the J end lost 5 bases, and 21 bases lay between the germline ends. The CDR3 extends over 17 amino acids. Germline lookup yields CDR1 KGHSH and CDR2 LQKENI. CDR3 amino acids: CASSPWPGLQGRDTQYF. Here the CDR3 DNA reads TGTGCCAGCTCACCTTGGCCCGGGCTACAGGGTAGAGATACGCAGTATTTT.

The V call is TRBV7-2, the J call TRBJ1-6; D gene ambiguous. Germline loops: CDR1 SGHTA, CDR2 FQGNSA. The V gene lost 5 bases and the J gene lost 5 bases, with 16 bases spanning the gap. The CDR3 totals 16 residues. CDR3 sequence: CASSPSGIHNNSPLHF. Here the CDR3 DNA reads TGTGCCAGCAGCCCTAGCGGCATACACAATAATTCACCCCTCCACTTT.

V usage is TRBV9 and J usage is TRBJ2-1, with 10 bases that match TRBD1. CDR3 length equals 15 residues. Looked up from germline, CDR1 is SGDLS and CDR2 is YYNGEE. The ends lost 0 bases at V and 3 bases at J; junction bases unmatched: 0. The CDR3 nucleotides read TGTGCCAGCAGCGTAGGGACAGGGGGCTACAATGAGCAGTTCTTC. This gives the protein CASSVGTGGYNEQFF.

CDR3 loop: CASSYSSNQPQHF. The CDR3 nucleotides read TGTGCCAGCAGTTACAGTAGCAATCAGCCCCAGCATTTT. The V call is TRBV6-2 or TRBV6-3, the J call TRBJ1-5; D is ambiguous. This CDR3 region has 13 residues. CDR1 is MNHEY, CDR2 SVGEGT, per germline. V was pared by 2 bases and J by 0 bases, with 2 bases between.

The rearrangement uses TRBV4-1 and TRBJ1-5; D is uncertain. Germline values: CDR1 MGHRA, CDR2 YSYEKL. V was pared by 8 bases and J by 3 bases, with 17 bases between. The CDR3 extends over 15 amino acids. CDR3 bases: TGCGCCAGCTCACACGGAGGGCAGTCCAATCAGCCCCAGCATTTT. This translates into CASSHGGQSNQPQHF.

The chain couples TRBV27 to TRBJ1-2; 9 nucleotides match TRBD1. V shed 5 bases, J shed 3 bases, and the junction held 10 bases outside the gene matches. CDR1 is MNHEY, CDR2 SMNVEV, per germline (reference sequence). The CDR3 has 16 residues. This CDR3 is CASSVFNRGRDYGYTF. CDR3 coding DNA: TGTGCCAGCAGTGTCTTCAACAGGGGGCGCGACTATGGCTACACCTTC.

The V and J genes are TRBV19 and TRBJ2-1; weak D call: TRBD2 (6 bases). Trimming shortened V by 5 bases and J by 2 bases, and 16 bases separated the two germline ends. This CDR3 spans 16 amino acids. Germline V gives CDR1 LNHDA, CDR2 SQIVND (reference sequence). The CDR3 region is CASSERFGGTYNEQFF. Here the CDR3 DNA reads TGTGCCAGTAGTGAAAGGTTTGGAGGGACCTACAATGAGCAGTTCTTC.

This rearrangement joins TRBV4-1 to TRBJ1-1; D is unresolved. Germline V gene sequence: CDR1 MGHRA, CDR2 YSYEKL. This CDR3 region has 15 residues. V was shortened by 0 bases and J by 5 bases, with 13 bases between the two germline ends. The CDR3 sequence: CASSQDQIRATEAFF. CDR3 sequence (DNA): TGCGCCAGCAGCCAAGATCAAATAAGGGCGACTGAAGCTTTCTTT.

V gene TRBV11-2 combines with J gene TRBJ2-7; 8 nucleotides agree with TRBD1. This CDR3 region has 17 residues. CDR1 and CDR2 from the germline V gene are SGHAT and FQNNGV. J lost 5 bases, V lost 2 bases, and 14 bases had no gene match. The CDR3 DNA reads TGTGCCAGCAGCTTACAGGGGGCTGATGGGCTATTCCACGAGCAGTACTTC. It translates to CASSLQGADGLFHEQYF.

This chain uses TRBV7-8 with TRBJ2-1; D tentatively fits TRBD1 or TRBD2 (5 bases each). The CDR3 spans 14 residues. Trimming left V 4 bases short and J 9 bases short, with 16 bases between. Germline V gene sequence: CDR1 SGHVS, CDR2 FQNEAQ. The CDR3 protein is CASSSKRVGGEQFF. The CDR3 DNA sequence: TGTGCCAGCAGCTCTAAGAGGGTTGGGGGTGAGCAGTTCTTC.

CDR3 sequence: CASRYRSAQYF. CDR3 nucleotides: TGTGCCAGCCGATATCGATCCGCGCAGTATTTT. The chain links TRBV11-2 to TRBJ2-3; D is ambiguous. Germline-derived CDR1 and CDR2 are SGHAT and FQNNGV. The length of the CDR3 is 11 residues. The V end was cut by 8 bases, the J end by 10 bases, with 13 bases between.

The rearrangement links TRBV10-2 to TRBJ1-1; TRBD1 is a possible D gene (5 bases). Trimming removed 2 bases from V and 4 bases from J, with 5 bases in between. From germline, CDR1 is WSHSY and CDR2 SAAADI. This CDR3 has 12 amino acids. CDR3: CASSERGTEAFF. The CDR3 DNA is TGCGCCAGCAGTGAGAGGGGCACTGAAGCTTTCTTT.

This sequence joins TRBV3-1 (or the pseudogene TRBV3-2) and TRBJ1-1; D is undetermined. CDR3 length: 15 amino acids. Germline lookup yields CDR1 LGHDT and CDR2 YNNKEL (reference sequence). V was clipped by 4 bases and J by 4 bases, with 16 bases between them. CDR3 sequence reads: CASSPDRLTGTEAFF. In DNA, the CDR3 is TGTGCCAGCAGCCCGGATCGGTTGACGGGCACTGAAGCTTTCTTT.

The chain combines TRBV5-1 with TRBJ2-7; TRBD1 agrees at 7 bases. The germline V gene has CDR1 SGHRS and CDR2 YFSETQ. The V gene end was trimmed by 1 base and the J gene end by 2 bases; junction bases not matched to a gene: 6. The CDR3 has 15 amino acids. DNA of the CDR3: TGCGCCAGCAGCTTGCGACAGGGTGGGACCTACGAGCAGTACTTC. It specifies CASSLRQGGTYEQYF. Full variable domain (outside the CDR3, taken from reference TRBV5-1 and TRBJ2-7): KAGVTQTPRYLIKTRGQQVTLSCSPISGHRSVSWYQQTPGQGLQFLFEYFSETQRNKGNFPGRFSGRQFSNSRSEMNVSTLELGDSALYLCASSLRQGGTYEQYFGPGTRLTVT.

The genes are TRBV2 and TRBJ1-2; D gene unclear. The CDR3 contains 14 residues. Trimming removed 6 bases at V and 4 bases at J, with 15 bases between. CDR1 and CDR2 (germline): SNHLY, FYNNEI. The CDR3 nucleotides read TGTGCCAGCAGCCCTTTCAAGTTCGCCTATGGCTACACCTTC. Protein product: CASSPFKFAYGYTF.

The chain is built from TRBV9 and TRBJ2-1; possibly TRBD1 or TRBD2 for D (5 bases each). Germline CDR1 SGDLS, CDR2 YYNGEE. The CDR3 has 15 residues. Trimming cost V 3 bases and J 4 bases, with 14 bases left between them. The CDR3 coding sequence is TGTGCCAGCAGCGGAACCGGGACGGCTTACAATGAGCAGTTCTTC. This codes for CASSGTGTAYNEQFF.

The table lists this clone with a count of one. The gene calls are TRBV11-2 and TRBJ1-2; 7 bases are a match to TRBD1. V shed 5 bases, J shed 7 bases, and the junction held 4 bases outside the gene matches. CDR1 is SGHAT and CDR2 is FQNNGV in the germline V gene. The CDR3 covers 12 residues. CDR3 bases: TGTGCCAGCAGCAGACAGGGCGGTGGCTACACCTTC. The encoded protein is CASSRQGGGYTF.

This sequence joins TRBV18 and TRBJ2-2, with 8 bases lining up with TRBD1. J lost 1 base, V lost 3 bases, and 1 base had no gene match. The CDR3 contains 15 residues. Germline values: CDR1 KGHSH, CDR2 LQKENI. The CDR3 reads CASSPGTGNTGELFF. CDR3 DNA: TGTGCCAGCTCACCCGGGACAGGGAACACCGGGGAGCTGTTTTTT.

This CDR3 is CASSWGVVVEAFF. For the CDR3, the DNA is TGTGCCAGCAGTTGGGGTGTCGTGGTGGAAGCTTTCTTT. The J gene is TRBJ1-1, the V gene TRBV6-2 or TRBV6-3; D is unresolved. The V gene's germline CDR1 is MNHEY and CDR2 SVGEGT. V was shortened by 4 bases and J by 8 bases, with 14 bases between the two germline ends. The length of the CDR3 is 13 residues.

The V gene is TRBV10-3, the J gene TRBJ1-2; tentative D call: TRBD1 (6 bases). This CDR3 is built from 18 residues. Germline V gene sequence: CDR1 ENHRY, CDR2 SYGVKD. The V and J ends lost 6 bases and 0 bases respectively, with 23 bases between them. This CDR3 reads CAIRHWNGQPLANYGYTF. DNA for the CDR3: TGTGCCATCAGACATTGGAACGGACAGCCCCTAGCTAACTATGGCTACACCTTC.

CDR3: CASCPAWGENTEAFF. In DNA form, the CDR3 reads TGTGCCAGCTGTCCGGCATGGGGTGAGAACACTGAAGCTTTCTTT. The chain couples TRBV6-6 to TRBJ1-1; no reliable D call. Trimming took off 8 bases at V and 1 base at J, with 17 bases between the two ends. The CDR3 extends over 15 amino acids. Germline loops: CDR1 MNHNY, CDR2 SVGAGI (reference sequence).

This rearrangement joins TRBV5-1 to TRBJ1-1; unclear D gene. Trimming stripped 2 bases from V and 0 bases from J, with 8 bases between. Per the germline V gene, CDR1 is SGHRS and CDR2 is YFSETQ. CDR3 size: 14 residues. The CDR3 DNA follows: TGCGCCAGCAGCTTTTCGGTCATGAACACTGAAGCTTTCTTT. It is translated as CASSFSVMNTEAFF.

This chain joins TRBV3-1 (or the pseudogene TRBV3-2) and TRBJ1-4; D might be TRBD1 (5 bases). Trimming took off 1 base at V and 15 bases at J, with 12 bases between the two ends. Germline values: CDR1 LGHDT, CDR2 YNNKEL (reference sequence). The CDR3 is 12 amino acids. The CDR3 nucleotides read TGTGCCAGCAGCCAAGTAACAGGCGAGGTGTTTTTT. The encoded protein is CASSQVTGEVFF.

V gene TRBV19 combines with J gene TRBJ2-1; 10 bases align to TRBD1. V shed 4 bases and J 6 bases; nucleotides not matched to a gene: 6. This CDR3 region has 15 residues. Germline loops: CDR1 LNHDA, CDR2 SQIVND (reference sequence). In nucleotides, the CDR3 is TGTGCCAGTAGTAGAGGGAGGGACAGGGGCAATGAGCAGTTCTTC. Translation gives CASSRGRDRGNEQFF. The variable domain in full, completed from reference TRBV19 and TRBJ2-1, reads DGGITQSPKYLFRKEGQNVTLSCEQNLNHDAMYWYRQDPGQGLRLIYYSQIVNDFQKGDIAEGYSVSREKKESFPLTVTSAQKNPTAFYLCASSRGRDRGNEQFFGPGTRLTVL.

The CDR3 here is CASSQDGREKLFF. DNA for the CDR3: TGTGCCAGCAGCCAAGATGGAAGGGAAAAACTGTTTTTT. The chain couples TRBV4-2 to TRBJ1-4; D not certain. V was shortened by 0 bases and J by 8 bases, with 7 bases between the two germline ends. This CDR3 spans 13 amino acids. CDR1 LGHNA and CDR2 YNFKEQ come from the germline V gene.